These 2 T cell receptor beta chains originate from one sample sequenced in a study of T cell repertoires in cytomegalovirus infection (dated by TCRdb to between 2018 and 2021). This sample's treatment or condition label indicates: in vitro stimulation with specific CMV peptide epitopes to enrich CMV-specific T cells. No cognate antigen is known for these TCRs. TCRdb records Illumina HiSeq 1500 as the sequencer. Starting from the raw public reads, TCRdb applied fastp trimming at Q25, assembled clones with MiXCR and retained in-frame beta chains. CDR3 protein duplicates are merged, each entry listing the most common genes and DNA. This sample is represented by some 920,000 distinct CDR3 sequences; approximately 31% of them were singletons. Of the sample, around an eighth falls within the top ten clones. The sample was cultured CD8+ T cells from PBMCs, taken from culture after CMV antigen stimulation. These receptors originate from a human donor in good health (CMV status not recorded). Some clones in this sample may be carry-over from other donors' samples.

This rearrangement joins TRBV7-9 to TRBJ1-1, with 10 bases matching TRBD1. Germline CDR1 SEHNR, CDR2 FQNEAQ (reference sequence). The CDR3 has 15 residues. V lost 5 bases to trimming and J lost 5 bases; unmatched junction nucleotides: 8. CDR3 nucleotide sequence: TGTGCCAGCAGCACAACGGACAGGGGGAAGACTGAAGCTTTCTTT. Translating it yields CASSTTDRGKTEAFF.

This clonotype turned up a few times. V usage is TRBV19 and J usage is TRBJ1-1; D uncertain. CDR1 and CDR2 from the germline V gene are LNHDA and SQIVND (reference sequence). V lost 5 bases and J lost 6, with 19 bases in between. CDR3 length equals 15 residues. Here the CDR3 reads CASSLSGSPVAEAFF. In nucleotides, the CDR3 is TGTGCCAGTAGTTTGTCCGGGTCTCCCGTCGCTGAAGCTTTCTTT.